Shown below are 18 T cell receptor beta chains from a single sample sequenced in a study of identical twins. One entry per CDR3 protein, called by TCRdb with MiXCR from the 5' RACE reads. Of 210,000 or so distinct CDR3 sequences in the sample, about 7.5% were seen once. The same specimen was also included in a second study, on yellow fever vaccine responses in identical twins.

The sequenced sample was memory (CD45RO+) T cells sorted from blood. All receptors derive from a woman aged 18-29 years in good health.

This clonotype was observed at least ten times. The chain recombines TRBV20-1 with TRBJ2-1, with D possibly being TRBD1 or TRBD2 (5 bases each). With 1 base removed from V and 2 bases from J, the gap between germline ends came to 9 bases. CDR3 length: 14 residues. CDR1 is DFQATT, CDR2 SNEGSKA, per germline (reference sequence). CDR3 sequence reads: CSARVTGPYNEQFF. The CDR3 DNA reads TGCAGTGCTAGAGTAACGGGGCCCTACAATGAGCAGTTCTTC.

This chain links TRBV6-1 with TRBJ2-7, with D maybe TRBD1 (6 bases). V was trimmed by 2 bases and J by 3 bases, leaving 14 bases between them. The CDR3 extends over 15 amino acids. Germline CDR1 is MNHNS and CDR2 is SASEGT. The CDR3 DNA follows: TGTGCCAGCAGTGAAAAGGTGGGGGCCAACTACGAGCAGTACTTC. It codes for CASSEKVGANYEQYF.

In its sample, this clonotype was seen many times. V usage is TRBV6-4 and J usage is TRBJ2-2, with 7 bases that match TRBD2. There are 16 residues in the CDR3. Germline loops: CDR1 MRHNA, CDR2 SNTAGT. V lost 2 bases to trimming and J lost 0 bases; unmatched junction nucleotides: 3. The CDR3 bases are TGTGCCAGCAGTGACGTCGGGGGGACGAACACCGGGGAGCTGTTTTTT. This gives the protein CASSDVGGTNTGELFF.

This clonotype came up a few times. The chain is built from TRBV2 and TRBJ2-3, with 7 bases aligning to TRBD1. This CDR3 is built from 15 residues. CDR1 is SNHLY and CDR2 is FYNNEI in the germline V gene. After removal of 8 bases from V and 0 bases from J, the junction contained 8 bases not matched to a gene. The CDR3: CASRYQGVSTDTQYF. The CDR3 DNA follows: TGTGCCAGCCGTTATCAGGGGGTTAGCACAGATACGCAGTATTTT.

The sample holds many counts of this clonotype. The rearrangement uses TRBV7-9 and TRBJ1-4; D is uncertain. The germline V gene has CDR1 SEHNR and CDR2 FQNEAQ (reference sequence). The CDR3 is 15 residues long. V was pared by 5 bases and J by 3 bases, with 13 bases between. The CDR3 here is CASSSAAPANEKLFF. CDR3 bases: TGTGCCAGCAGCAGCGCCGCTCCGGCTAATGAAAAACTGTTTTTT.

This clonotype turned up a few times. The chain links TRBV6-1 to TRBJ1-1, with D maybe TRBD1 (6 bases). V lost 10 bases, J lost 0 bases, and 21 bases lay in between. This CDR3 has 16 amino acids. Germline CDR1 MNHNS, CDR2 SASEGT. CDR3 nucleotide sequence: TGTGCCACCAGCGAAACAGGGATACCAATGAACACTGAAGCTTTCTTT. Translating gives CATSETGIPMNTEAFF.

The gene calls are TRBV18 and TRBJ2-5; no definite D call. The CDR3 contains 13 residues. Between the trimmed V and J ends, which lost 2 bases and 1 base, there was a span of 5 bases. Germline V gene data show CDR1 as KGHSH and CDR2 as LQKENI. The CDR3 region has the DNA TGTGCCAGCTCACCAGGTAGCCAAGAGACCCAGTACTTC. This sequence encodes CASSPGSQETQYF.

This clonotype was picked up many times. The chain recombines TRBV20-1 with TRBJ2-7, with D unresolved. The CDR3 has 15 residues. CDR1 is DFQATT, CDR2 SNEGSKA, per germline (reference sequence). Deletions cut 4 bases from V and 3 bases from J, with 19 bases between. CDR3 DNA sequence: TGCAGTGCTAAAGGCTCTCCCATACCTGACTACGAGCAGTACTTC. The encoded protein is CSAKGSPIPDYEQYF.

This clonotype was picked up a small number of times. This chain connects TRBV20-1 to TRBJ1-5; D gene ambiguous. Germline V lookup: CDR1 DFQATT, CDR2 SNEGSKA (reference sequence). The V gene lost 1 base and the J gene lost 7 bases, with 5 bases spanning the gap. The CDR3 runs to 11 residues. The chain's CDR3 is CSARGPQPQHF. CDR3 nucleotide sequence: TGCAGTGCTAGAGGACCCCAGCCCCAGCATTTT.

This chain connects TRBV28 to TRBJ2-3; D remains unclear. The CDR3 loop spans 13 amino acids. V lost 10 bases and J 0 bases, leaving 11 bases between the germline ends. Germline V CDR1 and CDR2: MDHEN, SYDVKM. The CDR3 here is CATLSSSTDTQYF. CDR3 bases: TGTGCCACCCTCTCGTCTAGCACAGATACGCAGTATTTT.

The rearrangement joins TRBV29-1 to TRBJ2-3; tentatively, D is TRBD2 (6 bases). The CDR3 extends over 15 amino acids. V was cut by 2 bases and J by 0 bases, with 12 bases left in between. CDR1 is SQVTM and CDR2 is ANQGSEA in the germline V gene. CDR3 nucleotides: TGCAGCGTTGAATTCTTAGCGGACAGCACAGATACGCAGTATTTT. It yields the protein CSVEFLADSTDTQYF.

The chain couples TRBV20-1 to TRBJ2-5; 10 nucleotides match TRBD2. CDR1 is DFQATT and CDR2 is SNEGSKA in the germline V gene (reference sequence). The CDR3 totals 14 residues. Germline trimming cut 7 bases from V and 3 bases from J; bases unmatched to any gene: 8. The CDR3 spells CSVTLGLAKETQYF. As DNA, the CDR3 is TGCAGTGTTACCCTGGGACTAGCGAAAGAGACCCAGTACTTC.

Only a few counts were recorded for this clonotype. CDR3 in amino acids: CASSQAWGYEQYF. The CDR3 bases are TGTGCCAGCAGCCAAGCCTGGGGCTACGAGCAGTACTTC. The chain joins TRBV3-1 to TRBJ2-7; D gene uncertain. In germline, CDR1 is LGHDT, CDR2 YNNKEL (reference sequence). Trimming removed 1 base from V and 3 bases from J, with 7 bases in between. CDR3 length equals 13 residues.

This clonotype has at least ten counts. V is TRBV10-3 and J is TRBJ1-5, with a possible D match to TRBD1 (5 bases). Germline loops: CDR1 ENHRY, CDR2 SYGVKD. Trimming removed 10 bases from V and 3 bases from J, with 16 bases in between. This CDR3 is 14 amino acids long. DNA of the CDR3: TGTGCCAGTTCCAGGGCCCCTGACAATCAGCCCCAGCATTTT. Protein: CASSRAPDNQPQHF.

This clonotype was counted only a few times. CDR3 DNA: TGCAGTGCTAGAGATCCTAGGGGGAGTGATGAGCAGTTCTTC. It yields the protein CSARDPRGSDEQFF. The rearrangement joins TRBV20-1 to TRBJ2-1; possibly TRBD1 for D (6 bases). The CDR3 length is 14 residues. V dropped 0 bases and J dropped 8 bases, with 14 bases sitting between them. Germline V gene lookup returns CDR1 DFQATT and CDR2 SNEGSKA (reference sequence).

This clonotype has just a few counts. In nucleotides, the CDR3 is TGCGCCAGCAGCCAAGGTTCCCCCTACAATGAGCAGTTCTTC. It encodes CASSQGSPYNEQFF. The chain employs TRBV4-3 and TRBJ2-1; no clear D gene. Germline values: CDR1 LGHNA, CDR2 YSLEER. V was pared by 1 base and J by 2 bases, with 6 bases between. The CDR3 sequence is 14 residues long.

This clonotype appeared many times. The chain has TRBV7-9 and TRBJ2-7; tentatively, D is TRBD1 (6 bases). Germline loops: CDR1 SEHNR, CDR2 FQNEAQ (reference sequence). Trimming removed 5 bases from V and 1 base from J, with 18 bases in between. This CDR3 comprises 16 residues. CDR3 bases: TGTGCCAGCAGCGCGATACAGGGAAGAAGGTCCTACGAGCAGTACTTC. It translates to CASSAIQGRRSYEQYF.

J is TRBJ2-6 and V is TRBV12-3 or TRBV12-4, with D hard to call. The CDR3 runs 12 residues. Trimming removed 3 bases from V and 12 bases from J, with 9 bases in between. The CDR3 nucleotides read TGTGCCAGCAGTTTTTTAATCGGCGTCCTGACTTTC. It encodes CASSFLIGVLTF.